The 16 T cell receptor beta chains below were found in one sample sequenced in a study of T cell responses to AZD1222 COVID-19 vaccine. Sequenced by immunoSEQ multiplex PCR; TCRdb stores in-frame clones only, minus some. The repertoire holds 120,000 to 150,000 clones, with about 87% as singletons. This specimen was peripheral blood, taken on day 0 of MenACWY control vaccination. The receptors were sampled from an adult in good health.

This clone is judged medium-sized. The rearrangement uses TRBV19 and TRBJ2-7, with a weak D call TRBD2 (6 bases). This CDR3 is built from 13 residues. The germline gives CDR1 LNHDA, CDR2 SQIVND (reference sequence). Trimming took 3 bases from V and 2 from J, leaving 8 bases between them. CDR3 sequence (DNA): TGTGCCAGTAGTATTGGCGGGACCTACGAGCAGTACTTC. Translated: CASSIGGTYEQYF. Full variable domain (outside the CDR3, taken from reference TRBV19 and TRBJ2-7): DGGITQSPKYLFRKEGQNVTLSCEQNLNHDAMYWYRQDPGQGLRLIYYSQIVNDFQKGDIAEGYSVSREKKESFPLTVTSAQKNPTAFYLCASSIGGTYEQYFGPGTRLTVT.

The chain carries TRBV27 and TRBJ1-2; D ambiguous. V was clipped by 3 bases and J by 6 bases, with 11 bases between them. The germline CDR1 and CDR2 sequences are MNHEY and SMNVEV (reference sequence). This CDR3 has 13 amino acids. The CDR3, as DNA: TGTGCCAGCAGTTTTGGTGGAGGGAATGGCTACACCTTC. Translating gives CASSFGGGNGYTF.

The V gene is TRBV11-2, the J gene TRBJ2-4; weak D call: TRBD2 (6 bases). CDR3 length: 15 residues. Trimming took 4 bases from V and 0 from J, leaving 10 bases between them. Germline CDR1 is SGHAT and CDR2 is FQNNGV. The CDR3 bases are TGTGCCAGCAGCTCAGGCGGGGCAGCCAAAAACATTCAGTACTTC. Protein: CASSSGGAAKNIQYF.

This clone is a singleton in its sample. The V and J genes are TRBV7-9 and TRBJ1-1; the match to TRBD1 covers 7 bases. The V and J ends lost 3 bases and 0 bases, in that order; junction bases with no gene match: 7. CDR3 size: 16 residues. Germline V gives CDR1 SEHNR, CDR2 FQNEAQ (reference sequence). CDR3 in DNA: TGTGCCAGCAGCTTCGCAACGGGACAGCTGAACACTGAAGCTTTCTTT. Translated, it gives CASSFATGQLNTEAFF.

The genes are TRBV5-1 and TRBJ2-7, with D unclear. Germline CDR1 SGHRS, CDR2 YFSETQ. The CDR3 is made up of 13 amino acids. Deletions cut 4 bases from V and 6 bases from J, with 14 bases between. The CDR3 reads CASSLQPAGEQYF. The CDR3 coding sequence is TGCGCCAGCAGCCTCCAGCCAGCAGGCGAGCAGTACTTC.

DNA for the CDR3: TGTGCCTGGAGCCGAAAAGGGACATGGGGCTACGAGCAGTACTTC. This sequence encodes CAWSRKGTWGYEQYF. J is TRBJ2-7 and V is TRBV30, with a tentative D call TRBD1 (6 bases). This CDR3 region has 15 residues. In germline, CDR1 is GTSNPN, CDR2 SVGIG (reference sequence). V lost 3 bases, J lost 3 bases, and 18 bases lay in between.

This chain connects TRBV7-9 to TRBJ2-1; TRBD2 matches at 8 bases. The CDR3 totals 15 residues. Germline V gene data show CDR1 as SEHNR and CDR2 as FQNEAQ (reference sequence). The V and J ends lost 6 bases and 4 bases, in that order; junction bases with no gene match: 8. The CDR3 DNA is TGTGCCAGCAGTCCTGGGACTAGTCCTTACAATGAGCAGTTCTTC. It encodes CASSPGTSPYNEQFF.

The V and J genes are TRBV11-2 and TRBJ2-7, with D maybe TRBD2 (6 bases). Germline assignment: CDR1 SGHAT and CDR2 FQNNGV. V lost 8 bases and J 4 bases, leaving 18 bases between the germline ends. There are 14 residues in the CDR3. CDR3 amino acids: CASRITGGLYEQYF. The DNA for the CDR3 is TGTGCCAGCCGAATCACCGGGGGATTGTACGAGCAGTACTTC.

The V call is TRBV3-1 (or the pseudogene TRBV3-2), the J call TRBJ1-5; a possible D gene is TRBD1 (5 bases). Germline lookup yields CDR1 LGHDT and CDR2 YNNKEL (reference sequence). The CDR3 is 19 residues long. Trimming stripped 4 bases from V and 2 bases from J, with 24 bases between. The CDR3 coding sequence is TGTGCCAGCAGCCCGTCGGGGGTGTTAGACCCCAGCGGCAATCAGCCCCAGCATTTT. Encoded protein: CASSPSGVLDPSGNQPQHF.

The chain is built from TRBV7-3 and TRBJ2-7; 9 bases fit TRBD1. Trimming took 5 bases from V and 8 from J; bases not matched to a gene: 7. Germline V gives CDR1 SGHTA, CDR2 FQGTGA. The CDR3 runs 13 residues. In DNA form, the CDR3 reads TGTGCCAGCAGCCCCACGGACAGGGGACAGCAGTACTTC. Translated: CASSPTDRGQQYF.

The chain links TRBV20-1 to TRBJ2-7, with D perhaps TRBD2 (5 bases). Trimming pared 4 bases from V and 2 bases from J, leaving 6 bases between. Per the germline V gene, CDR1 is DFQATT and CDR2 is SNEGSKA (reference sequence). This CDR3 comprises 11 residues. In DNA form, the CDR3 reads TGCAGTGCTACGAGGGCCTACGAGCAGTACTTC. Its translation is CSATRAYEQYF.

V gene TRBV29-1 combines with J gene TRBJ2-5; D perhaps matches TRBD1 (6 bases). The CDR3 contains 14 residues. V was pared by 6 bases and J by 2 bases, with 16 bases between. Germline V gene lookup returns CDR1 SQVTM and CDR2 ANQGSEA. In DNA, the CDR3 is TGCAGCGTCGACCGGACAGTAAGACAAGAGACCCAGTACTTC. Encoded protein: CSVDRTVRQETQYF.

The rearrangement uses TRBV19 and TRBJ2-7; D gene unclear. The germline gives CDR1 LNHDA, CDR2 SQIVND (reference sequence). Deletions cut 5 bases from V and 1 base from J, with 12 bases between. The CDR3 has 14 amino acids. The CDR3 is CASSVLLESYEQYF. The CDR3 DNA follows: TGTGCCAGTAGTGTTCTACTGGAATCCTACGAGCAGTACTTC.

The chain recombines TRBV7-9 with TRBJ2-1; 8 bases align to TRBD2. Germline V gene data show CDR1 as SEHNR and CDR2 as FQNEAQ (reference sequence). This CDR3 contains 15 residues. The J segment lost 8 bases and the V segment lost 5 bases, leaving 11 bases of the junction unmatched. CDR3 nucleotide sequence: TGTGCCAGCAGCCCCAGGAGCGGGAGTCCCCATGAGCAGTTCTTC. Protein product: CASSPRSGSPHEQFF.

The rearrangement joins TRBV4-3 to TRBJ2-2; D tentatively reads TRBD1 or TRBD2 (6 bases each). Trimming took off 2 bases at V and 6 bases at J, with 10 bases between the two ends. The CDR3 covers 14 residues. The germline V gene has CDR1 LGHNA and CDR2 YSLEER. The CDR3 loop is CASSQSGGSGELFF. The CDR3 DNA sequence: TGCGCCAGCAGCCAATCCGGGGGCTCCGGGGAGCTGTTTTTT.

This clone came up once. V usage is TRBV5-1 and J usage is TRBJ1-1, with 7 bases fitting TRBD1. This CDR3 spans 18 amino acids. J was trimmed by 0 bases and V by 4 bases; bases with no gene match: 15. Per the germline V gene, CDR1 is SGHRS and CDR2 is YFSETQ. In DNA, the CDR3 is TGCGCCAGCAGCCGGGACAGCCCTAACGGGCTCATGAACACTGAAGCTTTCTTT. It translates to CASSRDSPNGLMNTEAFF. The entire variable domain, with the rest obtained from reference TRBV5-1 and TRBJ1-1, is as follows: KAGVTQTPRYLIKTRGQQVTLSCSPISGHRSVSWYQQTPGQGLQFLFEYFSETQRNKGNFPGRFSGRQFSNSRSEMNVSTLELGDSALYLCASSRDSPNGLMNTEAFFGQGTRLTVV.